This T cell receptor (beta chain) stems from a study of blood T cell repertoires in COVID-19 (dated by TCRdb to about 2020). As for the study more broadly: Recovered participants in ImmuneRACE Cohort 3 were defined as having two consecutive negative NP/OP PCR tests, clearance from a healthcare professional, or resolution of symptoms. Samples covering the acute and convalescent phases of COVID-19 were provided by collaborators in the United States, Italy and Spain. The prospective study material was composed of cDNA or gDNA derived from T cells, B-cell-depleted T cells, or PBMCs. Subjects who had been exposed to COVID-19, were actively infected with it, or had recovered from it provided the deeply sampled blood TCRbeta repertoires that made up the dataset. A freely available public database, intended as a resource for researchers studying the immune response to SARS-CoV-2, is where the repertoires were released. Samples came from the ongoing ImmuneRACE study (first 160 participants) plus 1,254 subjects from 6 global collaborators. A de-identified subject ID, COVID-19 status, age in years and sex were almost always included in the sample metadata. Where HLA class I and class II types were available, the types were taken from metadata supplied by the sample provider, not from assay-based typing.

Participants in the prospective study were aged roughly 18 to 90 years, lived in some 24 United States geographic areas, and enrolled through a virtual design. To assign participants to cohorts, the prospective study relied on clinical history that participants themselves reported in a screening survey and a study questionnaire. Mobile phlebotomists in the prospective study collected whole blood, serum and a nasopharyngeal or oropharyngeal swab from every participant. Participants in the prospective study had the option to provide additional blood draws and questionnaires over a roughly two-month period. Before DNA extraction, blood samples from the prospective study were shipped at room temperature or frozen. TCRbeta CDR3 regions were amplified from genomic DNA by means of the immunoSEQ Assay, a bias-controlled multiplex PCR. Under the source paper's analysis protocol: Within the assay, amplification of reference gene primers was used to estimate how many nucleated cells each sample contained. To quantify the absolute abundance of each unique TCRbeta CDR3 rearrangement, sequence reads were collapsed and filtered. Productive Simpson clonality was computed per sample as the square root of Simpson's diversity index over productive rearrangements. TCRdb took this table from immuneACCESS and kept in-frame rearrangements with V and J called. Such tables lack part of the clones; where checked against another copy, unresolved V genes explain under half of the gap, and the rest is unexplained. The D gene and trimming were derived from the DNA, and the V and J assignments and clone size from that table. This sample lists over 110,000 clones; over 75% were detected once. The ten largest clones represent 3.9% of the sample.

With respect to this clone: It has no known antigen specificity. A clone one base away is much larger, so this may be a read error.

The paper as a whole reports these results and caveats: How much clinical and demographic metadata was included differed by source and by participant, and the metadata was provided uncurated.

V is pruned by 4 bases and J by 5 bases, leaving 3 bases of the junction without a gene match. The CDR3, cysteine through phenylalanine, is 14 amino acids long. Only CDR3 DNA is held: 42 bases, read in frame from base 1. CDR1 and CDR2, per the germline V gene (reference sequence), are SGHNT and YYREEE. The chain couples TRBV5-4 to TRBJ1-5, and 10 junction bases match TRBD1. Sequencing was done on a sample of PBMCs or T cells enriched from blood (not recorded which). This receptor was obtained from a man aged 50-59 years in a cohort exposed to, infected with or recovered from COVID-19 (not recorded which). This receptor has the CDR3 CASSDGTGDQPQHF. The bases are TGTGCCAGCAGCGACGGGACAGGGGATCAGCCCCAGCATTTT.